The entry that follows covers one T cell receptor beta chain sequence. Its antigen is not identified. In TCRdb, the reads were re-called with MiXCR into one record per CDR3 protein. The sample lists 550,000 to 850,000 distinct CDR3 sequences; roughly 36% were seen once. This entry comes from a study of T cell repertoires in cytomegalovirus infection. Study summary: It was recently identified HLA-C-restricted and well-studied HLA-B-restricted CMV epitopes that the study used. Public signatures in TCR beta pointed to CMV infection and matching HLA type.

Study-level points and caveats: Carriers of CMV and the relevant HLA type were discriminated by public TCR beta frequency. HLA-C-restricted CMV clonotypes gave the most frequent clonotype in two of eight donors.

The germline CDR1 and CDR2 sequences are SGHAT and FQNNGV. This CDR3 contains 16 residues. V shed 6 bases and J 5 bases; nucleotides not matched to a gene: 13. The sequences come from cultured PBMCs, collected from culture after CMV antigen stimulation. The chain links TRBV11-2 to TRBJ2-5; TRBD1 matches 9 bases. This TCR was recovered from a human donor in good health (CMV status not recorded). Some clones in this sample may be carry-over from other donors' samples. CDR3 nucleotides: TGTGCCAGCAGTAAATTCCGGGACAGGGTTGTGGAGACCCAGTACTTC. It yields the protein CASSKFRDRVVETQYF.